Listed here is a single T cell receptor (beta chain). Its antigen is undetermined. This specimen belongs to a study of shared clonotypes between healthy human individuals. Across the study: The donors, two women and a few men, were aged 18 to 49. Points from the study as a whole: Few donors restricted represented genetic and exposure-history diversity.

Each of the donors was a healthy adult who was HIV-negative and had not had a recent acute infection or vaccination. CD8 memory cells included CD45RO+ cells plus CCR7-negative CD45RA+ TemRA cells. The ends lost 1 base at V and 3 bases at J; junction bases unmatched: 7. The CDR3 has 17 residues. Germline V lookup: CDR1 LNHDA, CDR2 SQIVND (reference sequence). TCRdb's copy holds only in-frame clones and misses some; the assay was immunoSEQ multiplex PCR. The table shows approximately 100,000 clones, with just over 65% occurring only once. Sequenced material: memory CD8+ T cells sorted from blood. Subset defined: CD45RO+ cells pooled with CCR7-negative TemRA cells. This receptor was identified in a woman in her 30s in good health. The chain joins TRBV19 to TRBJ2-7; 12 nucleotides line up with TRBD2. CDR3 loop: CASSIAGGLAGLYEQYF. CDR3 bases: TGTGCCAGTAGTATAGCAGGGGGACTAGCGGGCCTCTACGAGCAGTACTTC. The variable domain in full, completed from reference TRBV19 and TRBJ2-7, reads DGGITQSPKYLFRKEGQNVTLSCEQNLNHDAMYWYRQDPGQGLRLIYYSQIVNDFQKGDIAEGYSVSREKKESFPLTVTSAQKNPTAFYLCASSIAGGLAGLYEQYFGPGTRLTVT.